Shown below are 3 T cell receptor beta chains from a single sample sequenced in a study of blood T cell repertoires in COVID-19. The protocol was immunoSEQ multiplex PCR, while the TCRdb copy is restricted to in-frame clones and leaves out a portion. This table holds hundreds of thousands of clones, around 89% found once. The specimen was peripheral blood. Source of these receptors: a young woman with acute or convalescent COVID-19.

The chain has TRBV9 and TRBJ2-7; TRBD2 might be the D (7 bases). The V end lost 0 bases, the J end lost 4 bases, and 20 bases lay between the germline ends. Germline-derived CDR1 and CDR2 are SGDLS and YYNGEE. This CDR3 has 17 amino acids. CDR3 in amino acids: CASSVGSGGGHLYEQYF. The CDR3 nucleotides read TGTGCCAGCAGCGTAGGATCTGGCGGGGGCCACTTATACGAGCAGTACTTC.

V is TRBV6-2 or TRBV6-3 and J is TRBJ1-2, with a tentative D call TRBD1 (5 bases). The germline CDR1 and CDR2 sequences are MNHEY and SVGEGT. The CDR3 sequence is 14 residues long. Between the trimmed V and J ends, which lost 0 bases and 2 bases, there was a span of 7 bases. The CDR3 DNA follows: TGTGCCAGCAGTTACTCGCGGGGGAACTATGGCTACACCTTC. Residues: CASSYSRGNYGYTF.

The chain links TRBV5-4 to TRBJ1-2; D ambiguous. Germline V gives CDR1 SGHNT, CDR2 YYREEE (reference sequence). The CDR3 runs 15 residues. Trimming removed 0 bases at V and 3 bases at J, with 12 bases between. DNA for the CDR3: TGTGCCAGCAGCTTGGGGCTGGGGAGGGACTATGGCTACACCTTC. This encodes CASSLGLGRDYGYTF.